This TCR beta chain originates from a study of T cells in Graves' hyperthyroidism and ophthalmopathy. Study-level points and caveats: Peripheral blood also featured most of the thyroid clonotypes expanded above 0.001.

This clonotype was seen many times. Its target is unknown. The definition of stable Graves' hyperthyroidism was no ophthalmopathy progression within 18 months. RNA transcripts provided the source from which TCR beta CDR3 regions were amplified. A set of HTBI primers served as the primers for a first-round RT-PCR of the TCR CDR3. TCRdb itself ran the multiplex PCR reads through MiXCR, one entry per CDR3 protein. In the table there are a few hundred thousand distinct CDR3 sequences, around 16% of which are singletons. This receptor was obtained from a woman aged 25 to 45 with Graves' hyperthyroidism. The sequencing sample was made of blood.

The DNA of the CDR3 is TGTGCCAGCAGCCCCGTCGGGACTAGCGGGAGTTCCTACAATGAGCAGTTCTTC. Translation: CASSPVGTSGSSYNEQFF. The genes are TRBV7-9 and TRBJ2-1; 14 bases match TRBD2. Germline V CDR1 and CDR2: SEHNR, FQNEAQ (reference sequence). J lost 1 base, V lost 5 bases, and 7 bases had no gene match. The CDR3 runs to 18 residues.